Shown below are 3 T cell receptor beta chains from a single sample sequenced in a study of regulatory T cells in long-lasting Graves disease. To make TCR beta libraries, researchers used iRepertoire HTBI primers and Arm-PCR of CDR3 regions. One entry per CDR3 protein, called by TCRdb with MiXCR from the multiplex PCR reads. The sample includes hundreds of thousands of distinct CDR3 sequences, roughly 16% of them seen just once. The time point was: newly diagnosed GD, antithyroid drugs for less than 3 months. TCR sequences were obtained from RNA taken from PBMCs. These data are also associated with another study on T cells in Graves' hyperthyroidism and ophthalmopathy.

The sample in question was peripheral blood mononuclear cells (PBMCs), obtained at new diagnosis, from a patient treated with antithyroid drugs. These receptors originate from a woman in her thirties with Graves disease.

The genes are TRBV27 and TRBJ2-5, with a possible D match to TRBD1 (5 bases). CDR3 length equals 14 residues. Per the germline V gene, CDR1 is MNHEY and CDR2 is SMNVEV (reference sequence). V shed 8 bases and J shed 3 bases, with 16 bases lying between them. CDR3 sequence reads: CASEYYRQKETQYF. The CDR3 bases are TGTGCCAGCGAATACTACAGACAGAAAGAGACCCAGTACTTC.

The chain recombines TRBV14 with TRBJ2-5; D is ambiguous. The germline V gene has CDR1 SGHDN and CDR2 FVKESK. The CDR3 has 15 amino acids. Deletions cut 1 base from V and 4 bases from J, with 13 bases between. CDR3 bases: TGTGCCAGCAGCCAAGCGTGGAACATCGGAGAGACCCAGTACTTC. Amino acid sequence: CASSQAWNIGETQYF.

The sample holds many counts of this clonotype. The gene calls are TRBV30 and TRBJ2-1; D not resolved. This CDR3 contains 11 residues. From germline, CDR1 is GTSNPN and CDR2 SVGIG (reference sequence). The V gene lost 4 bases and the J gene lost 6 bases, with 7 bases spanning the gap. The CDR3 bases are TGTGCCTGGACGGGCCTCAATGAGCAGTTCTTC. This codes for CAWTGLNEQFF. Supplemented by reference TRBV30 and TRBJ2-1, the full variable domain reads SQTIHQWPATLVQPVGSPLSLECTVEGTSNPNLYWYRQAAGRGLQLLFYSVGIGQISSEVPQNLSASRPQDRQFILSSKKLLLSDSGFYLCAWTGLNEQFFGPGTRLTVL.